This T cell receptor beta chain was sequenced in a study of blood T cell repertoires in COVID-19. Only in-frame clones appear in the TCRdb table, and some are missing; sequencing was by immunoSEQ multiplex PCR. The repertoire holds some 170,000 clones, with 87% as singletons. This TCR was recovered from a woman in her forties or fifties with acute or convalescent COVID-19. Material for sequencing was peripheral blood.

This CDR3 reads CASREGQGDYGYTF. CDR3 in DNA: TGTGCCAGCAGAGAGGGACAGGGGGACTATGGCTACACCTTC. This sequence joins TRBV6-5 and TRBJ1-2; 11 bases are shared with TRBD1. CDR1 and CDR2 from the germline V gene are MNHEY and SVGAGI. With V trimmed by 6 bases and J by 3 bases, 3 bases remained unmatched. This CDR3 contains 14 residues.